This entry describes one TCR beta chain. The antigen is not known. V was cut by 6 bases and J by 7 bases, with 10 bases left in between. This CDR3 region has 12 residues. CDR1 is SQVTM, CDR2 ANQGSEA, per germline. This sample was included in a study of OX40 agonist ivuxolimab in advanced cancers. Findings and caveats of the study: It was also the case that some nonresponders had low normalized T-cell clonal expansion. Blood T cells, both CD4+ and CD8+, expanded clonally by week 6 at 0.1 to 3.0 mg/kg.

Profiling relied on immunoSEQ multiplex PCR, and the TCRdb table lists in-frame clones only, not all of them. The sample contains around 72,000 clones, roughly 89% of which appear only once. The sequencing used CD4+ or CD8+ T cells sorted from blood, collected in a trial of the OX40 agonist ivuxolimab. This receptor was obtained from an adult with an advanced solid tumor such as melanoma, head and neck, liver or kidney cancer. J is TRBJ1-6 and V is TRBV29-1; D gene ambiguous. In nucleotides, the CDR3 is TGCAGCGTATCATGGCCCAATTCACCCCTCCACTTT. It specifies CSVSWPNSPLHF.